The present entry profiles one T cell receptor beta chain with its context. Its target antigen remains unknown. No per-base quality is available; no much larger clone lies one base away. According to the germline V gene (reference sequence), CDR1 reads LNHDA and CDR2 reads SQIVND. V is cut by 7 bases and J by 3 bases, and the space between the germline ends is 12 bases. The CDR3, from cysteine to phenylalanine, totals 13 residues. Only the CDR3 portion is preserved as DNA: 39 bases, with reading frame beginning at the first base. This sample is part of a study of cytomegalovirus exposure and HLA in healthy donors (dated by TCRdb to about 2017). Broadly, across the study: A later analysis indicated that the 120 or so validation repertoires were generated on the platform also employed for the approximately 700 repertoires of the first cohort. High-throughput TCR immunosequencing, statistical association of individual TCRs with disease status, and machine learning were combined to predict cytomegalovirus infection status. The aim of the study was to test whether cataloging public T cell receptors could identify signatures of past pathogen exposure. Along with the roughly 710-subject first cohort, a separate validation cohort of over a hundred different subjects was used. Study-level results and caveats: The study gave a list of 150 to 200 TCR beta chains associated with cytomegalovirus. Subsequent analysis determined that TCRs grouped into clusters in the first cohort also showed a tendency toward co-occurrence across the 120 or so validation repertoires, and approximately 94% of cluster scores exceeded 0. Most TCR sequences were seen in very few donors, while some public TCRs were found in many individuals. A later analysis lacked HLA typing for the validation cohort, so it scored co-occurrence in that cohort across all 110 or so repertoires. According to the authors, the approach could potentially be generalized to other disease states and immunological phenotypes. Three of the identified cytomegalovirus-associated TCR beta chains were confirmed in vitro to be specific for cytomegalovirus antigens. Cytomegalovirus status was reported to be diagnosed by the classifier with high specificity and sensitivity in both the original and validation cohorts.

The donors were included in the validation cohort of some 110 subjects, a group kept apart from the roughly 700-subject first cohort. The library was produced with the immunoSEQ multiplex PCR assay. In the paper's pipeline: A statistical classification framework was built for diagnosing cytomegalovirus status from the catalog of TCR beta chain sequences. The source is immuneACCESS, and TCRdb retained only in-frame sequences with V and J called. Part of the clones is not carried over; for the studies checked, unresolved V genes explain less than half of this, and the remainder is unexplained. The DNA gave D and trimming, while V, J and clone size come from that table. The sample table shows approximately 220,000 clones, and approximately 90% are seen once. The ten top clones hold approximately 1.1% of the sample.

The sequenced material came from PBMCs. This chain is built from TRBV19 and TRBJ1-1, with TRBD1 perhaps the D gene, on 5 matching bases. The receptor was derived from a woman between 18 and 29 years old in good health and CMV-seronegative. The sequenced DNA is TGTGCCAGTAATTTGGGGGGAGACACTGAAGCTTTCTTT. It is translated as CASNLGGDTEAFF. The full variable domain, completed from the reference TRBV19 and TRBJ1-1 proteins outside the CDR3, reads DGGITQSPKYLFRKEGQNVTLSCEQNLNHDAMYWYRQDPGQGLRLIYYSQIVNDFQKGDIAEGYSVSREKKESFPLTVTSAQKNPTAFYLCASNLGGDTEAFFGQGTRLTVV.